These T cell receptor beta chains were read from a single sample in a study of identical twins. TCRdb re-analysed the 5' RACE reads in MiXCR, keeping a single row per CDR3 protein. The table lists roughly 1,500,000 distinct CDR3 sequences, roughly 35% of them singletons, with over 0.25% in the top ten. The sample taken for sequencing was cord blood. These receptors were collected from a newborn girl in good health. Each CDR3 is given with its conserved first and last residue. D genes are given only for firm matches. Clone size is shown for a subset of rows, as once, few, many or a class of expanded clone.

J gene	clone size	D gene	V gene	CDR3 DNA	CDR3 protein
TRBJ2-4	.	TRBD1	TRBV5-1	TGCGCCAGCAGCTTGGTAGGGGACAGGGTACAGTACTTC	CASSLVGDRVQYF
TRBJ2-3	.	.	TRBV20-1	TGCAGTGCTAGAGCGACAGTGACAGATACGCAGTATTTT	CSARATVTDTQYF
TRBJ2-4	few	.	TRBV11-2	TGTGCCAGCAGCCACTTAGCCTACCCTCACATTCAGTACTTC	CASSHLAYPHIQYF
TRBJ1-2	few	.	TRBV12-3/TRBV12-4	TGTGCCAGCAGCGCCGACACTATTGGCTATGGCTACACCTTC	CASSADTIGYGYTF
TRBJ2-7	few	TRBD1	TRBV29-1	TGCAGCGTTGAAATAGGACAGGGGGCTCACGAGCAGTACTTC	CSVEIGQGAHEQYF
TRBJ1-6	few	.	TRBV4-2	TGTGCCAGCAGCCAAGAAGACAGGAGCTCCTATAATTCACCCCTCCACTTT	CASSQEDRSSYNSPLHF
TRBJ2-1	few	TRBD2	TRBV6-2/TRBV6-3	TGTGCCAGCAATAGACCAGCGCGGGGGGCGAGCTCCTACAATGAGCAGTTCTTC	CASNRPARGASSYNEQFF
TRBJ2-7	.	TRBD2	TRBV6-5	TGTGCCAGCAGTTACTCGAGTCCCGGGAGGGGGGACGAGCAGTACTTC	CASSYSSPGRGDEQYF
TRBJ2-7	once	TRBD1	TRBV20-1	TGCAGTGCGCCCGGGACAGACGAGCAGTACTTC	CSAPGTDEQYF
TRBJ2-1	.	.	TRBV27	TGTGCCAGCAGTTTATATCTAGCATCCTACGATGAGCAGTTCTTC	CASSLYLASYDEQFF
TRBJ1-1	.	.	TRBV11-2	TGTGCCAGCAGCCTCCTATGGGGCGTCTCTGAAGCTTTCTTT	CASSLLWGVSEAFF
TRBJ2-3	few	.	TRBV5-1	TGCGCCAGCAGTTATAGCAGGTCCGAGGTTGATACGCAGTATTTT	CASSYSRSEVDTQYF
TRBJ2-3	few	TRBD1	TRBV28	TGTGCCAGCAGTCCGGGGACAGAAGTTAGCACAGATACGCAGTATTTT	CASSPGTEVSTDTQYF
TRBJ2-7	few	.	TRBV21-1	TGTGCCAGCAGCAAAGTCGGACTATGTGAGCAGTACTTC	CASSKVGLCEQYF
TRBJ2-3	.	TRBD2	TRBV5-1	TGCGCCAGCAGCCCCAGTGCTAGCGGGAGGTTAGATACGCAGTATTTT	CASSPSASGRLDTQYF
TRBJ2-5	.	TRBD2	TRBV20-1	TGCAGTGCCAAACTCACTAGCGGGGGAAGTTCGTACTTC	CSAKLTSGGSSYF
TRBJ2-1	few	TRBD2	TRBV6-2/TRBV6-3	TGTGCCAGCACTAGTTCGCTAGCGGGTTCTTACAATGAGCAGTTCTTC	CASTSSLAGSYNEQFF
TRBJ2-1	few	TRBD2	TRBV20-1	TGCAGTGCTAGAGTACCGGGACTAGCGAATGAGCAGTTCTTC	CSARVPGLANEQFF
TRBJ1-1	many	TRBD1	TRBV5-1	TGTGCCAGCAGCTGGGACAGGGGCACTGAAGCTTTCTTT	CASSWDRGTEAFF
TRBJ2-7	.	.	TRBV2	TGTGCCAGCAGAGGTCCCAGGGGCTCCTACGAGCAGTACTTC	CASRGPRGSYEQYF
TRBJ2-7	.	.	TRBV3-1	TGTGCCAGCAGCCAAGGGAGACTCAGGACCAACTACGAGCAGTACTTC	CASSQGRLRTNYEQYF
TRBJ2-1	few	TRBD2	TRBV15	TGTGCCACCAGCAGAGCCGTGCTAGCGGTCGTTGAGCAGTTCTTC	CATSRAVLAVVEQFF
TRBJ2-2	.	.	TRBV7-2	TGTGCCAGCAGCTTAGTCCCAGGGTTAACGACCGGGGAGCTGTTTTTT	CASSLVPGLTTGELFF
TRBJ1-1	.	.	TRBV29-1	TGCAGCGTTGAATCAGGGACGAACACTGAAGCTCTCTTT	CSVESGTNTEALF
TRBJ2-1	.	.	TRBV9	TGTGCCAGCACGAGGGGCGGACTGTCCTACAATGAGCAGTTCTTC	CASTRGGLSYNEQFF
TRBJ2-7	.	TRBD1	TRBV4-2	TGTGCCAGCAGCCAAGAAGGACAGGGGAACCACGAGCAGTACTTC	CASSQEGQGNHEQYF